This TCR beta chain was identified in a study of spatial heterogeneity in lung cancer. On the study more broadly: The donors comprised some 78 untreated early-stage non-small cell lung cancer patients.

Time point given: blood at routine non-recurrence follow-up after resection. Whole RNA, isolated from tumor, nontumor lung or frozen PBMC, was sequenced without prior sorting. Germline CDR1 reads SGHRS; CDR2 reads YFSETQ. The V end was cut by 2 bases, the J end by 2 bases, with 7 bases between. The CDR3 consists of 13 residues. By proportion, this clonotype is medium-sized. Each TCR cDNA molecule carried a unique molecular identifier. One entry per CDR3 protein results from TCRdb running MiXCR on the 5' RACE reads. Among more than 9,500 distinct CDR3 sequences, about a quarter were seen once, and the ten largest hold approximately 3.8%.

The J gene is TRBJ1-1, the V gene TRBV5-1; D possibly corresponds to TRBD1 (6 bases). The sequence was obtained from a female donor with early-stage non-small cell lung cancer. The sequenced sample was PBMCs, obtained at follow-up. The CDR3: CASSLQGNTEAFF. CDR3 DNA sequence: TGCGCCAGCAGCTTACAGGGAAACACTGAAGCTTTCTTT.